This TCR beta chain was found in a study of cytomegalovirus exposure and HLA in healthy donors. About this clone itself: The antigen remains unidentified.

The donors were in the approximately 130-subject validation cohort, distinct from the roughly 670-subject first cohort. General observations from the study: Subsequent analysis showed first-cohort TCR clusters tending to co-occur in 120 validation repertoires. The study listed some 160 cytomegalovirus-associated TCR beta chains. Through in vitro validation, a few CMV-associated chains were shown to be specific for CMV antigens.

Repertoires were generated with immunoSEQ multiplex PCR, while TCRdb's copy carries only in-frame clones and drops some. The top ten hold about 2.5% of the sample, which has 200,000 to 300,000 clones, about 86% seen once. The clonotype comes from a young man in good health and CMV-seronegative. Material for sequencing was PBMCs.

The CDR3 bases are TGTGCCAGCAGTTCCGGCGGGCGCGAGCAGTACTTC. Amino acid sequence: CASSSGGREQYF. This rearrangement joins TRBV28 to TRBJ2-7; TRBD2 is a possible D gene (5 bases). The ends were cut back, 4 bases at V and 6 bases at J, with 10 bases in the middle. This CDR3 comprises 12 residues. In germline, CDR1 is MDHEN, CDR2 SYDVKM.